Listed below are T cell receptor beta chains from one sample, sequenced in a study of blood T cell repertoires in COVID-19. The data were produced by immunoSEQ multiplex PCR, yet TCRdb's version contains in-frame clones alone and is incomplete. The sample shows fewer than 250,000 clones, 86% of them seen only once. Input material: peripheral blood. Receptor source: an elderly woman with COVID-19, enrolled during active disease. Both conserved end residues are part of each CDR3. A D gene is named only where the DNA matches it firmly. Only some rows state a clone size, as once, few, many or a class for expanded clones.

.,TRBV6-6,once,TRBJ1-5,TGTGCCAGCAGTTCGACTCCGGGGGAGCCCCAGCATTTT,CASSSTPGEPQHF
TRBD2,TRBV7-2,.,TRBJ2-2,TGTGCCAGCAGCTTAGGTTCTAGCGGGATCACCGGGGAGCTGTTTTTT,CASSLGSSGITGELFF
TRBD1,TRBV28,.,TRBJ2-2,TGTGCCAGTAGGGGACAGGGCGGTAACACCGGGGAGCTGTTTTTT,CASRGQGGNTGELFF
.,TRBV2,.,TRBJ1-2,TGTGCCAGCAGTGAAGCGGGGGGTGGCTACACCTTC,CASSEAGGGYTF
.,TRBV2,.,TRBJ2-6,TGTGCCAGCACTCCCCATGGCACTGGGGCCAACGTCCTGACTTTC,CASTPHGTGANVLTF
.,TRBV3-1/TRBV3-2,.,TRBJ1-2,TGTGCCAGCAGCTTCTCTCAAGGGGCTGATGGCTACACCTTC,CASSFSQGADGYTF
TRBD1,TRBV28,once,TRBJ1-5,TGTGCCAGCAGCTCAGGGGGCGCTAGTCAGCCCCAGCATTTT,CASSSGGASQPQHF
.,TRBV12-3/TRBV12-4,.,TRBJ1-2,TGTGCCAGCAGTTTTGGCCGCGGCTACACCTTC,CASSFGRGYTF
.,TRBV5-8,.,TRBJ1-5,TGTGCCAGCAGATTTGTTGGGGCTGGGAGCAATCAGCCCCAGCATTTT,CASRFVGAGSNQPQHF
.,TRBV24-1,.,TRBJ1-2,TGTGCCACCAGTGATTTTAGAGAGAATGGCTACACCTTC,CATSDFRENGYTF
TRBD1,TRBV7-9,.,TRBJ1-5,TGTGCCAGCAGCGCCCGCGGACAGGGGGCTTTGAATCAGCCCCAGCATTTT,CASSARGQGALNQPQHF
TRBD1,TRBV18,.,TRBJ1-1,TGTGCCAGCTCACCAAAAACAGGGGAGAATGAAGCTTTCTTT,CASSPKTGENEAFF
.,TRBV7-2,.,TRBJ1-2,TGTGCCAGCAGCTTTTCAGGGGTTGAGGGCTACACCTTC,CASSFSGVEGYTF
.,TRBV4-1,.,TRBJ2-1,TGCGCCAGCAGCCAAGGTCCAGGCTCCGTCTCCTACAATGAGCAGTTCTTC,CASSQGPGSVSYNEQFF
.,TRBV20-1,.,TRBJ1-4,TGCAGTGCTAGTCCAGGCGACGCAACTAATGAAAAACTGTTTTTT,CSASPGDATNEKLFF
.,TRBV5-1,.,TRBJ2-2,TGCGCCAGCAGCGGGACATCGAACACCGGGGAGCTGTTTTTT,CASSGTSNTGELFF
.,TRBV5-1,.,TRBJ1-2,TGCGCCAGCAGCCCAGAGGGAGTTAACTATGGCTACACCTTC,CASSPEGVNYGYTF
TRBD1,TRBV5-8,.,TRBJ2-5,TGTGCCAGCACCTCACTACAGGGGGTATCGCGGCAGTACTTC,CASTSLQGVSRQYF
TRBD1,TRBV19,.,TRBJ1-2,TGTGCCAGTAGTACAACAGGGGAAAACTATGGCTACACCTTC,CASSTTGENYGYTF
.,TRBV9,.,TRBJ1-4,TGTGCCAGCAGCGTAACGACAGGCGAAAATGAAAAACTGTTTTTT,CASSVTTGENEKLFF
.,TRBV6-5,.,TRBJ1-3,TGTGCCAGCAGTTACCTCGGACAGGGAAACACCATATATTTT,CASSYLGQGNTIYF
.,TRBV9,.,TRBJ2-5,TGTGCCAGCAGCTCCACTTCACGGGGGACCCAGTACTTC,CASSSTSRGTQYF
.,TRBV7-2,.,TRBJ1-4,TGTGCCAGCAGCTTAGGGGCAGCAACTAATGAAAAACTGTTTTTT,CASSLGAATNEKLFF
.,TRBV11-2,.,TRBJ2-4,TGTGCCAGCAGCTTAGATGTCCGCACCTGGAGAAGCCTAGCCAAAAACATTCAGTACTTC,CASSLDVRTWRSLAKNIQYF
TRBD2,TRBV18,.,TRBJ2-1,TGTGCCAGCTCACCACCGGCTAGCGGGGCCTACAATGAGCAGTTCTTC,CASSPPASGAYNEQFF
TRBD1,TRBV6-5,.,TRBJ2-1,TGTGCCAGCAGTCCCACAGGGGGCACCTACAATGAGCAGTTCTTC,CASSPTGGTYNEQFF
TRBD1,TRBV18,.,TRBJ1-6,TGTGCCAGCTCACCACAGGGACAGGGGTCCTATAATTCACCCCTCCACTTT,CASSPQGQGSYNSPLHF
TRBD1,TRBV6-6,.,TRBJ1-1,TGTGCCAGTACGGACAGGGGGGGGACTGAAGCTTTCTTT,CASTDRGGTEAFF
TRBD2,TRBV5-1,.,TRBJ2-1,TGCGCCAGCAGCTTGGGGTCTAGCGGGGGCCTAAATGAGCAGTTCTTC,CASSLGSSGGLNEQFF
.,TRBV3-1/TRBV3-2,.,TRBJ1-4,TGTGCCAGCAGCCACAGAGAGGATGAAAAACTGTTTTTT,CASSHREDEKLFF
.,TRBV7-2,.,TRBJ1-3,TGTGCCAGCAGCTTGCAGGGGTCCTCTGGAAACACCATATATTTT,CASSLQGSSGNTIYF
TRBD1,TRBV7-3,.,TRBJ1-6,TGTGCCAGCAGCCGGACAGGGGGCAAAAATTCACCCCTCCACTTT,CASSRTGGKNSPLHF
TRBD2,TRBV3-1/TRBV3-2,.,TRBJ2-1,TGTGCCAGCAGCCAATCCGGGGGGGCCTACAATGAGCAGTTCTTC,CASSQSGGAYNEQFF
.,TRBV25-1,.,TRBJ1-1,TGTGCCAGCAGTCGGGAAGGGAACACTGAAGCTTTCTTT,CASSREGNTEAFF
TRBD2,TRBV6-7,once,TRBJ2-5,TGTGCCAGCAGTTACCCAACCGACAGCGTTAGCGGGGGCCCACTATGTGCCTGTTCAGAGACCCAGTACTTC,CASSYPTDSVSGGPLCACSETQYF
.,TRBV12-5,.,TRBJ2-5,TGTGCTAGTGGTTTGGACGGGTGGAGAGAAGAGACCCAGTACTTC,CASGLDGWREETQYF
TRBD1,TRBV13,.,TRBJ1-4,TGTGCCAGCAGCTTAAGACAGGGACGAGAAAAACTGTTTTTT,CASSLRQGREKLFF
.,TRBV29-1,few,TRBJ1-4,TGCAGCACTCAGGGCGCTAATGAAAAACTGTTTTTT,CSTQGANEKLFF
.,TRBV19,.,TRBJ1-5,TGTGCCAGTAGTATCTCGACAGGACGCAATCAGCCCCAGCATTTT,CASSISTGRNQPQHF
.,TRBV30,.,TRBJ1-2,TGTGCTACTGACAGGCCTAACTATGGCTACACCTTC,CATDRPNYGYTF
TRBD1,TRBV2,.,TRBJ1-2,TGTGCCAGCAGGGCTAGCGGGACAGTAGTCTATGGCTACACCTTC,CASRASGTVVYGYTF
TRBD1,TRBV7-2,.,TRBJ1-6,TGTGCCAGCAGCTTATCCCTGACAGGGGGCAATAATTCACCCCTCCACTTT,CASSLSLTGGNNSPLHF
TRBD2,TRBV2,.,TRBJ2-2,TGTGCCAGCAGGGTAGCGGGGGGGCAAACCGGGGAGCTGTTTTTT,CASRVAGGQTGELFF
TRBD1,TRBV27,.,TRBJ1-1,TGTGCCAGCAGGTTCAGACAGGGGGGCACTGAAGCTTTCTTT,CASRFRQGGTEAFF
TRBD1,TRBV27,.,TRBJ2-4,TGTGCCAGCAGTTTCTTAGGGACAGGGGAGAACTTTGCCAAAAACATTCAGTACTTC,CASSFLGTGENFAKNIQYF